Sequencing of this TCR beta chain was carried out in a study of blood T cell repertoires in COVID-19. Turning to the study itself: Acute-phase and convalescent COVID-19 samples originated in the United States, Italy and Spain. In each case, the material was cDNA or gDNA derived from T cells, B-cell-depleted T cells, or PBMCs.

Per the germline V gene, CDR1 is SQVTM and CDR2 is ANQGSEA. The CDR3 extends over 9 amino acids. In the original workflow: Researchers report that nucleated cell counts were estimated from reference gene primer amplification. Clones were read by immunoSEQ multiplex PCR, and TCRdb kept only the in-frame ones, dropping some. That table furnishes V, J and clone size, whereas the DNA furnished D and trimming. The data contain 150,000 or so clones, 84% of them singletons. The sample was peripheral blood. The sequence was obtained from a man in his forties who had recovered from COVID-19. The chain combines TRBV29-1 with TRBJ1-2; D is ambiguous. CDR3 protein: CSAGEGYTF. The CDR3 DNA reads TGCTCCGCGGGAGAGGGCTACACCTTC.